This entry features one T cell receptor beta chain sequence. Its specificity is not known. This entry belongs to a study of vaccination and CD4 T cells after COVID-19. This CDR3 contains 15 residues. The germline CDR1 and CDR2 sequences are SGHRS and YFSETQ. V lost 4 bases to trimming and J lost 6 bases, with 19 bases between them. Oncomine TCR Beta short-read sequencing was applied to DNA from cultured CD4+ T cells. TCRdb redid the calling of the PCR reads with MiXCR, one entry per CDR3 protein. The data contain some 21,000 distinct CDR3 sequences, approximately 59% of them singletons. The treatment is: roughly ten-day PBMC culture with coronavirus spike peptide pools or control peptides (ViraFEST assay). Negative selection was the method that isolated CD4+ T cells after more than eight days of culture. Study-level points and caveats: Spike mono-reactivity applied to 304 of 307 vaccine-specific clones detected in convalescent patients.

Specimen: CD4+ T cells from blood, cultured in vitro, collected after SARS-CoV-2 vaccination. The origin of this receptor is a human donor who received a COVID-19 vaccine. This chain uses TRBV5-1 with TRBJ1-1; D is perhaps TRBD1 (6 bases). The CDR3 nucleotides read TGCGCCAGCAGCCCGGGGTGGACAGCTAGTCCTGAAGCTTTCTTT. This codes for CASSPGWTASPEAFF.